These 15 T cell receptor beta chains came from one sample sequenced in a study of response to subunit inactivated influenza vaccine (dated by TCRdb to 2016 to 2019). Libraries were made using RT-PCR. TCRdb lists the instrument as Illumina HiSeq 2500. TCRdb handled the public reads itself, with Q25 trimming in fastp and clone calling in MiXCR, and kept productive beta chains. Rows with one shared CDR3 protein collapse into an entry with the most common genes and DNA. This sample gives about 830,000 distinct CDR3 sequences in total; approximately 18% of them show up just once. The top ten hold approximately 10% of the sample. The sample was PBMCs from blood, taken 4 to 6 days after vaccination. The receptors originated from a middle-aged man who received an inactivated influenza vaccine. Donor details come from another sample of the same person, matched by shared clones.

This clonotype was detected only a few times. V and J are TRBV6-5 and TRBJ2-1; perhaps D is TRBD1 or TRBD2 (5 bases each). The CDR3 runs to 17 residues. Germline CDR1 and CDR2: MNHEY and SVGAGI. V dropped 2 bases and J dropped 0 bases, with 14 bases sitting between them. CDR3 coding DNA: TGTGCCAGCAGTTACCGTGGGCCAGGGAGCTCCTACAATGAGCAGTTCTTC. Amino acid sequence: CASSYRGPGSSYNEQFF.

The chain combines TRBV12-3 or TRBV12-4 with TRBJ1-4; TRBD1 might be the D (6 bases). There are 14 residues in the CDR3. The V end was cut by 6 bases, the J end by 5 bases, with 13 bases between. The CDR3 bases are TGTGCCAGCAGCATACAGGGACGAAATGAAAAACTGTTTTTT. The encoded protein is CASSIQGRNEKLFF.

This chain links TRBV10-3 with TRBJ2-1; possibly TRBD1 or TRBD2 for D (5 bases each). CDR3 length equals 15 residues. V was clipped by 2 bases and J by 4 bases, with 12 bases between them. Germline-derived CDR1 and CDR2 are ENHRY and SYGVKD. The CDR3 DNA reads as TGTGCCATCAGTGAGAAGCGGACACCATACAATGAGCAGTTCTTC. Protein sequence: CAISEKRTPYNEQFF.

A few counts support this clonotype. The chain links TRBV7-6 to TRBJ2-1, with D possibly matching TRBD2 (6 bases). Germline CDR1 reads SGHVS; CDR2 reads FNYEAQ. Between the trimmed V and J ends, which lost 0 bases and 9 bases, there was a span of 24 bases. The CDR3 is made up of 18 amino acids. The CDR3 region is CASSLAGLGGDDGGEQFF. CDR3 DNA sequence: TGTGCCAGCAGCTTAGCAGGACTCGGGGGAGATGATGGGGGTGAGCAGTTCTTC. The variable domain in full, completed from reference TRBV7-6 and TRBJ2-1, reads GAGVSQSPRYKVTKRGQDVALRCDPISGHVSLYWYRQALGQGPEFLTYFNYEAQQDKSGLPNDRFSAERPEGSISTLTIQRTEQRDSAMYRCASSLAGLGGDDGGEQFFGPGTRLTVL.

This clonotype was picked up a small number of times. The chain links TRBV20-1 to TRBJ2-3; TRBD2 agrees at 8 bases. Germline CDR1 and CDR2: DFQATT and SNEGSKA (reference sequence). Trimming took 3 bases from V and 3 from J; bases not matched to a gene: 5. The length of the CDR3 is 14 residues. Here the CDR3 DNA reads TGCAGTGCTAGGGCCCAGCGGGGGACAGATACGCAGTATTTT. Translation gives CSARAQRGTDTQYF.

This clonotype was counted a few times. V gene TRBV20-1 combines with J gene TRBJ1-5; a possible D gene is TRBD1 (5 bases). The CDR3 consists of 15 residues. The germline V and J ends were trimmed by 2 bases and 1 base, with 12 bases remaining between them. Germline V gene data show CDR1 as DFQATT and CDR2 as SNEGSKA (reference sequence). The CDR3 is CSARQGIGSNQPQHF. The CDR3 DNA reads TGCAGTGCTAGACAGGGTATCGGGAGCAATCAGCCCCAGCATTTT.

This clonotype has more than one count but fewer than ten. The chain joins TRBV5-5 to TRBJ2-5; D may be TRBD2 (7 bases). The germline V gene has CDR1 SGHKS and CDR2 YYEKEE (reference sequence). Trimming stripped 2 bases from V and 5 bases from J, with 16 bases between. The CDR3 is 15 amino acids. The CDR3 loop reads CASSFLRGHGETQYF. In DNA, the CDR3 is TGTGCCAGCAGCTTTCTGCGGGGGCATGGGGAGACCCAGTACTTC. The whole variable domain, filled in from reference TRBV5-5 and TRBJ2-5, reads DAGVTQSPTHLIKTRGQQVTLRCSPISGHKSVSWYQQVLGQGPQFIFQYYEKEERGRGNFPDRFSARQFPNYSSELNVNALLLGDSALYLCASSFLRGHGETQYFGPGTRLLVL.

A few counts support this clonotype. V gene TRBV7-8 combines with J gene TRBJ2-3; 10 nucleotides agree with TRBD2. J gave up 5 bases and V 9 bases, and 8 bases lay outside the gene matches. This CDR3 is 14 amino acids long. Germline-derived CDR1 and CDR2 are SGHVS and FQNEAQ. This CDR3 is CASCPSGGLDTQYF. CDR3 in DNA: TGTGCCAGTTGTCCTAGCGGGGGCCTAGATACGCAGTATTTT.

The chain employs TRBV6-2 or TRBV6-3 and TRBJ2-1, with TRBD2 matching over 13 bases. CDR1 is MNHEY, CDR2 SVGEGT, per germline. The ends lost 7 bases at V and 3 bases at J; junction bases unmatched: 15. CDR3 length: 19 residues. The CDR3 is CASNPQTGTSGTYYNEQFF. The DNA for the CDR3 is TGTGCCAGCAATCCCCAAACCGGGACTAGCGGGACGTACTACAATGAGCAGTTCTTC.

This clonotype was counted only a few times. V is TRBV18 and J is TRBJ2-7, with D possibly being TRBD2 (7 bases). Per germline, CDR1 KGHSH and CDR2 LQKENI. CDR3 size: 14 residues. Between the trimmed V and J ends, which lost 3 bases and 5 bases, there was a span of 14 bases. CDR3 DNA: TGTGCCAGCTCACCCCGTGGGGGGGCGGACGAGCAGTACTTC. Translating gives CASSPRGGADEQYF.

The sample holds many counts of this clonotype. The chain links TRBV7-2 to TRBJ2-7; TRBD1 is a possible D gene (6 bases). Germline CDR1 is SGHTA and CDR2 is FQGNSA. The CDR3 has 16 residues. V was shortened by 5 bases and J by 3 bases, with 20 bases between the two germline ends. CDR3 in DNA: TGTGCCAGCAGCCCCGCCGCCCGGGACACAAGCTACGAGCAGTACTTC. This codes for CASSPAARDTSYEQYF.

This clonotype was observed a handful of times. J is TRBJ2-1 and V is TRBV5-1; no definite D call. The CDR3 length is 15 residues. Germline V lookup: CDR1 SGHRS, CDR2 YFSETQ. V dropped 4 bases and J dropped 7 bases, with 18 bases sitting between them. The CDR3: CASSPRQIGENEQFF. CDR3 DNA: TGCGCCAGCAGCCCGAGGCAAATAGGTGAGAATGAGCAGTTCTTC.

This clonotype has just a few counts. The chain links TRBV7-6 to TRBJ2-2, with D maybe TRBD1 (6 bases). The V gene lost 1 base and the J gene lost 5 bases, with 11 bases spanning the gap. Looked up from germline, CDR1 is SGHVS and CDR2 is FNYEAQ. This CDR3 contains 15 residues. The CDR3 DNA follows: TGTGCCAGCAGCTTAGTGTCGACAGGAACCGGGGAGCTGTTTTTT. It yields the protein CASSLVSTGTGELFF.

This clonotype was counted a few times. The chain has TRBV28 and TRBJ2-7, with D unclear. Germline values: CDR1 MDHEN, CDR2 SYDVKM. The CDR3 sequence is 15 residues long. V lost 1 base to trimming and J lost 2 bases, with 12 bases between them. The CDR3 coding sequence is TGTGCCAGCAGTTTATTCCGGGCTACCGCCTACGAGCAGTACTTC. Translated: CASSLFRATAYEQYF.

CDR3 nucleotide sequence: TGTGCCATCAGTGAACGAGGACAGGGGTCAGGTCTAGACATTCAGTACTTC. Protein sequence: CAISERGQGSGLDIQYF. V and J are TRBV10-3 and TRBJ2-4, with TRBD1 matching 9 bases. V was pared by 3 bases and J by 8 bases, with 14 bases of the junction left unmatched. Germline assignment: CDR1 ENHRY and CDR2 SYGVKD. This CDR3 has 17 residues.